This T cell receptor (beta chain) was sequenced during a study of blood T cell repertoires in COVID-19. Study background: Sites in the United States, Italy and Spain provided acute and convalescent COVID-19 samples. Nucleic acid was either cDNA or gDNA, and it came from T cells, B-cell-depleted T cells, or PBMCs.

Germline V CDR1 and CDR2: LGHDT, YNNKEL (reference sequence). The CDR3 contains 13 residues. After removal of 10 bases from V and 4 bases from J, the junction contained 6 bases not matched to a gene. Per the original data handling: Nucleated cell number was recorded as an estimate derived from reference gene primer amplification. Sequencing used immunoSEQ multiplex PCR; TCRdb keeps in-frame clones, though not all of them. V, J and clone size derive from that table, while D and trimming were established from the DNA sequence. The sample lists 120,000 to 150,000 clones, about 86% occurring once. Sequencing was performed on peripheral blood. The rearrangement joins TRBV3-1 (or the pseudogene TRBV3-2) to TRBJ2-3; 9 bases align to TRBD1. This clonotype originated in an older woman with acute or convalescent COVID-19. CDR3 loop: CATGDRVADTQYF. The CDR3 DNA reads TGTGCCACCGGGGACAGGGTGGCAGATACGCAGTATTTT.